The following is a TCR beta chain sequence with its context. This clonotype was observed a single time. This receptor's antigen is unknown. One base away lies a much larger clone, so this may be a sequencing read error. The record originates from a study of human T cells and chemical hapten exposure (dated by TCRdb to the early 2020s). Regarding the study in general: For sensitization, 2% DPC in acetone was applied to a roughly 2 cm by roughly 2 cm area of upper inner arm skin. Throughout the roughly 25-week study period, patients were also given weekly therapeutic DPC doses on the scalp. Patch testing was performed on the upper back with Finn chambers containing 0.01% DPC, and the patch tests were scored after 6 days according to International Contact Dermatitis Research Group standards. The patient cohort, mostly female, included alopecia areata with under or over 50% scalp involvement, alopecia totalis and alopecia universalis. Libraries were pooled for sequencing, and per-sample TCR yields varied mainly because of small differences in library volumes within the pool. The study tracked peripheral blood TCR repertoire changes in vivo during primary and secondary sensitization to the hapten diphenylcyclopropenone (DPC) in alopecia patients. Blood was sampled from patients pre-sensitization (week 0) and at 2, 6 and about 24 weeks after DPC sensitization. Blood for TCR sequencing was provided by twenty-nine alopecia patients at one to four time points (pre-sensitization, 2, 6 and 24 weeks).

Taken from cysteine to phenylalanine, the CDR3 has 14 residues. The sequence is cut down to CDR3 DNA, 42 bases in frame from base 1. The CDR1 and CDR2 encoded by the germline V gene are SGHRS and YFSETQ. In the paper's terms, the time point label means: patch test 1, 2 weeks after DPC sensitization. Taken with the paper, the label for treatment or condition translates to: therapeutic diphenylcyclopropenone sensitization with weekly scalp DPC. At every patch-test visit, the blood draw took place before the patch test was put on. To be eligible, patients had to be aged 18 to 70, diagnosed with alopecia and judged suitable for DPC therapy, while pregnant patients were excluded. Total RNA was extracted from unfractionated whole blood collected in Tempus Blood RNA tubes. Study-level results and caveats: A positive correlation was found between the number of PT1 expanded TCRs and patch test score, with significance reached at thresholds 8, 16 and 32 but not 4. No change with DPC sensitization was found in the number of TCRs above 1 in 1000 frequency, and no evidence of global repertoire structure alterations was found. All patients had alopecia, a presumed autoimmune disease, so their immune response might differ from that of healthy individuals. Significantly more large CDR3 similarity clusters were formed by expanded TCRs than by pre-sensitization or healthy control sets, consistent with antigen-driven responses. After repeated subsampling, the strength of the expansion versus patch-test correlation and the threshold at which it became significant changed.

Receptor amplification or capture employed RACE. TCRdb records NextSeq 500 as the sequencer. During library preparation, unique molecular identifiers were attached to individual cDNA molecules so that TCRs could be counted quantitatively and reproducibly. From each blood RNA sample, both TCR alpha and TCR beta chains were sequenced. Under the source paper's analysis protocol: A median of around 96,000 TCRs per sample was observed, with a range of roughly 23,224 to 750,000. The Decombinator software suite was used to annotate the V, J and CDR3 of the TCR reads. For the PS versus PT1 abundance plots, all samples were subsampled to the same number of TCRs (28,000). Expanded TCRs were defined as absent before sensitization and observed at least eight times at the 2-week time point. Using fastp trimming at Q25 and MiXCR clonotype assembly, TCRdb reanalyzed the public sequencing data and kept in-frame beta chains. Records with the same CDR3 protein are collapsed into one entry carrying the most frequent genes and DNA. The V and J calls shown here were made by TCRdb, not taken from the authors' results. The sample table records under 65,000 distinct CDR3 sequences; about a tenth of these occur just once. 3.5% to 5.5% of the sample comes from the top ten.

This receptor was taken from a woman aged 45 to 65 with alopecia areata. Some clones in this sample may be carry-over from other donors' samples. The V and J segments used are TRBV5-1 and TRBJ1-4; TRBD1 aligns with 7 central bases. The sequencing here drew on whole blood, taken in connection with sensitization to the hapten diphenylcyclopropenone (DPC). The CDR3 region has the sequence CASSSTGNNEKLYF. DNA sequence: TGCGCCAGCAGCTCGACAGGGAATAATGAAAAACTGTATTTT.